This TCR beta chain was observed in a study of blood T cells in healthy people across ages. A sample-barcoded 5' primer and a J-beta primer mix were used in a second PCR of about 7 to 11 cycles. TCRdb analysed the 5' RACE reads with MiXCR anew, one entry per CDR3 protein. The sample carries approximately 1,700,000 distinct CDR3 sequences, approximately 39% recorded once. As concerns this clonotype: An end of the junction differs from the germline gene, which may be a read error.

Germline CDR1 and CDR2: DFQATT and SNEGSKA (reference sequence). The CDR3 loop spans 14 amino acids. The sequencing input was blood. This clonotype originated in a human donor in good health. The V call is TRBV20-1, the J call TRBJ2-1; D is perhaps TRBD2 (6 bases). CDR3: CRAREGTSDNEQFF. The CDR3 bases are TGCAGAGCTAGAGAAGGGACTTCCGACAATGAGCAGTTCTTC.